One sample yielded the 17 T cell receptor beta chains listed below, sequenced in a study of cytomegalovirus exposure and HLA in healthy donors. Use of 60 Vbeta and 13 Jbeta primers characterized the PCR. Some clones are missing from TCRdb's copy, which holds only in-frame ones; the method was immunoSEQ multiplex PCR. The sample shows 120,000 to 150,000 clones, over 65% of them seen only once. The sequencing input was PBMCs. Receptors were obtained from a man aged 35-49 years in good health and CMV-seropositive.

This chain's CDR3 is CASGLSTNTGELFF. DNA of the CDR3: TGTGCCAGCGGGTTATCGACTAACACCGGGGAGCTGTTTTTT. The chain recombines TRBV7-3 with TRBJ2-2, with no clear D. Trimming took off 8 bases at V and 2 bases at J, with 12 bases between the two ends. CDR1 and CDR2 (germline): SGHTA, FQGTGA. CDR3 length equals 14 residues.

The CDR3 region is CASSYLSGYEQYF. CDR3 sequence (DNA): TGCGCCAGCAGTTATCTATCAGGCTACGAGCAGTACTTC. This chain uses TRBV5-1 with TRBJ2-5; no firm D call. The J call may be faulty, since TRBJ2-7 better matches the DNA end. CDR3 length equals 13 residues. The germline V gene has CDR1 SGHRS and CDR2 YFSETQ.

The V gene is TRBV25-1, the J gene TRBJ1-1; D possibly corresponds to TRBD1 (5 bases). CDR3 length equals 15 residues. V was cut by 10 bases and J by 7 bases, with 25 bases left in between. Germline-derived CDR1 and CDR2 are MGHDK and SYGVNS. The CDR3 coding sequence is TGTGCCACCTCAGTGGGGGGAGAGGGGTCTGGTGAAGCTTTCTTT. The encoded protein is CATSVGGEGSGEAFF.

On this clone itself: At the DNA level, this CDR3 is encoded by other sequences in the same sample as well. The chain is built from TRBV18 and TRBJ2-7; 9 nucleotides match TRBD1. The V gene end was trimmed by 3 bases and the J gene end by 0 bases; junction bases not matched to a gene: 3. The CDR3 extends over 15 amino acids. The germline V gene encodes CDR1 KGHSH and CDR2 LQKENI. The CDR3 spells CASSPGTGSSYEQYF. The CDR3 nucleotides are TGTGCCAGCTCACCGGGGACAGGGAGCTCCTACGAGCAGTACTTC.

This clone showed up just a few times. The chain carries TRBV18 and TRBJ2-5; D might be TRBD2 (6 bases). Germline CDR1 reads KGHSH; CDR2 reads LQKENI. V lost 0 bases to trimming and J lost 3 bases, with 11 bases between them. This CDR3 is 15 amino acids long. The CDR3 bases are TGTGCCAGCTCACCACCGTATGCGGGAAAAGAGACCCAGTACTTC. Translating it yields CASSPPYAGKETQYF.

This rearrangement joins TRBV18 to TRBJ2-4; weak D call: TRBD1 (6 bases). Between the trimmed V and J ends, which lost 2 bases and 0 bases, there was a span of 23 bases. Germline V lookup: CDR1 KGHSH, CDR2 LQKENI. The CDR3 covers 20 residues. Written as DNA, the CDR3 is TGTGCCAGCTCACCAGGGTGGAACGTCCTGGACAGTTTAGCCAAAAACATTCAGTACTTC. This sequence encodes CASSPGWNVLDSLAKNIQYF.

The chain has TRBV7-2 and TRBJ1-5; no reliable D call. The V gene's germline CDR1 is SGHTA and CDR2 FQGNSA. This CDR3 spans 13 amino acids. V was trimmed by 5 bases and J by 2 bases, leaving 7 bases between them. The CDR3 spells CASSPGGNQPQHF. As DNA, the CDR3 is TGTGCCAGCAGCCCTGGAGGCAATCAGCCCCAGCATTTT. Full variable domain (rest looked up from reference TRBV7-2 and TRBJ1-5): GAGVSQSPSNKVTEKGKDVELRCDPISGHTALYWYRQSLGQGLEFLIYFQGNSAPDKSGLPSDRFSAERTGGSVSTLTIQRTQQEDSAVYLCASSPGGNQPQHFGDGTRLSIL.

This clone has just a few counts. This sequence joins TRBV30 and TRBJ1-5; D is possibly TRBD1 (6 bases). CDR3 size: 16 residues. Trimming took off 0 bases at V and 0 bases at J, with 12 bases between the two ends. From germline, CDR1 is GTSNPN and CDR2 SVGIG (reference sequence). CDR3 coding DNA: TGTGCCTGGAGTGTACGATTAGGGGGTAGCAATCAGCCCCAGCATTTT. It encodes CAWSVRLGGSNQPQHF. The full variable domain, completed using reference TRBV30 and TRBJ1-5, is SQTIHQWPATLVQPVGSPLSLECTVEGTSNPNLYWYRQAAGRGLQLLFYSVGIGQISSEVPQNLSASRPQDRQFILSSKKLLLSDSGFYLCAWSVRLGGSNQPQHFGDGTRLSIL.

The V and J genes are TRBV7-9 and TRBJ2-7; a possible D gene is TRBD2 (6 bases). V was trimmed by 2 bases and J by 7 bases, leaving 18 bases between them. CDR1 is SEHNR and CDR2 is FQNEAQ in the germline V gene (reference sequence). This CDR3 has 15 residues. This chain's CDR3 is CASSLTGDVSGEQYF. CDR3 in DNA: TGTGCCAGCAGCTTAACGGGAGATGTATCTGGGGAGCAGTACTTC. Complete variable domain (other parts from reference TRBV7-9 and TRBJ2-7): DTGVSQNPRHKITKRGQNVTFRCDPISEHNRLYWYRQTLGQGPEFLTYFQNEAQLEKSRLLSDRFSAERPKGSFSTLEIQRTEQGDSAMYLCASSLTGDVSGEQYFGPGTRLTVT.

CDR3 DNA sequence: TGTGCCAGCAGTGCCTGGACAGGGAACCAAGAGACCCAGTACTTC. Its translation: CASSAWTGNQETQYF. This chain uses TRBV2 with TRBJ2-5; TRBD1 matches 8 bases. The CDR3 extends over 15 amino acids. The V segment lost 4 bases and the J segment 0 bases; nucleotides outside the gene matches: 4. Germline CDR1 SNHLY, CDR2 FYNNEI.

A few counts support this clone. The sample holds other DNA sequences that translate to the same CDR3. The chain has TRBV5-1 and TRBJ1-2; 9 nucleotides match TRBD1. The V and J ends lost 3 bases and 4 bases, in that order; junction bases with no gene match: 1. The CDR3 contains 13 residues. Per the germline V gene, CDR1 is SGHRS and CDR2 is YFSETQ. CDR3 protein: CASSSQGAYGYTF. The CDR3 region has the DNA TGCGCCAGCAGCTCACAGGGGGCCTATGGCTACACCTTC.

The gene calls are TRBV7-6 and TRBJ2-1, with 7 bases that match TRBD2. The J segment lost 7 bases and the V segment lost 0 bases, leaving 3 bases of the junction unmatched. Germline assignment: CDR1 SGHVS and CDR2 FNYEAQ. The CDR3 loop spans 14 amino acids. Here the CDR3 DNA reads TGTGCCAGCAGCTTAGCGGGAGGGCAAAATGAGCAGTTCTTC. Translation: CASSLAGGQNEQFF.

The chain recombines TRBV6-1 with TRBJ2-1, with D perhaps matching TRBD2 (5 bases). The CDR3 is made up of 16 amino acids. Germline values: CDR1 MNHNS, CDR2 SASEGT. V lost 4 bases and J 0 bases, leaving 13 bases between the germline ends. The CDR3 DNA reads TGTGCCAGCAGTGTTGGGTGGGAGAGCTCCTACAATGAGCAGTTCTTC. Translating gives CASSVGWESSYNEQFF.

The chain combines TRBV29-1 with TRBJ2-5; 14 positions agree with TRBD2. The CDR3 sequence is 13 residues long. V lost 5 bases, J lost 5 bases, and 1 base stayed unmatched. Germline V lookup: CDR1 SQVTM, CDR2 ANQGSEA. This CDR3 is CSVRLAGGETQYF. DNA for the CDR3: TGCAGCGTTAGACTAGCGGGAGGGGAGACCCAGTACTTC. The variable domain in full, with the rest retrieved from reference TRBV29-1 and TRBJ2-5, is SAVISQKPSRDICQRGTSLTIQCQVDSQVTMMFWYRQQPGQSLTLIATANQGSEATYESGFVIDKFPISRPNLTFSTLTVSNMSPEDSSIYLCSVRLAGGETQYFGPGTRLLVL.

The V gene is TRBV7-3, the J gene TRBJ2-1; tentative D call: TRBD2 (5 bases). V was trimmed by 4 bases and J by 5 bases, leaving 12 bases between them. The germline V gene encodes CDR1 SGHTA and CDR2 FQGTGA. The CDR3 length is 14 residues. The CDR3 sequence: CASSSRSGDNEQFF. CDR3 sequence (DNA): TGTGCCAGCAGCTCCCGCAGCGGAGACAATGAGCAGTTCTTC. Combining the CDR3 with reference TRBV7-3 and TRBJ2-1 gives the whole variable domain GAGVSQTPSNKVTEKGKYVELRCDPISGHTALYWYRQSLGQGPEFLIYFQGTGAADDSGLPNDRFFAVRPEGSVSTLKIQRTERGDSAVYLCASSSRSGDNEQFFGPGTRLTVL.

The chain is built from TRBV11-2 and TRBJ1-1; 7 bases align to TRBD1. Losses at the gene ends were 4 bases for V and 1 base for J; bases not matched to a gene: 9. The CDR3 has 16 residues. CDR1 and CDR2 (germline): SGHAT, FQNNGV. The CDR3 protein is CASSSPRGWGNTEAFF. In DNA form, the CDR3 reads TGTGCCAGCAGCTCTCCCAGGGGGTGGGGGAACACTGAAGCTTTCTTT.

The rearrangement uses TRBV7-2 and TRBJ1-1; tentative D call: TRBD1 (6 bases). This CDR3 comprises 15 residues. Germline V lookup: CDR1 SGHTA, CDR2 FQGNSA. With 0 bases removed from V and 7 bases from J, the gap between germline ends came to 15 bases. CDR3 in DNA: TGTGCCAGCAGCTTAGCGCGCGGACAGAGCTTTGAAGCTTTCTTT. Encoded protein: CASSLARGQSFEAFF.